A single sample is the source of the 21 T cell receptor beta chains below, sequenced in a study of cytomegalovirus exposure and HLA in healthy donors (dated by TCRdb to between 2016 and 2019). The library was prepared using the immunoSEQ multiplex PCR assay. The multiplex PCR relied on a mix of 60 forward primers for TCR Vbeta segments and 13 reverse primers for TCR Jbeta segments. TCRdb stores this immuneACCESS table with in-frame sequences only. Part of the clones is absent; in the studies checked, under half of the shortfall reflects unresolved V genes, and no reason is known for the rest. The sample contains about 110,000 clones, 71% of them found a single time. Roughly 3% of the sample is in the top ten clones. The sequencing sample was made of PBMCs. The receptors stem from a female donor in good health and CMV-seronegative.

V gene TRBV5-1 combines with J gene TRBJ2-5; 9 bases are a match to TRBD2. Trimming cost V 6 bases and J 4 bases; bases outside gene matches: 10. This CDR3 spans 15 amino acids. CDR1 is SGHRS, CDR2 YFSETQ, per germline. In DNA form, the CDR3 reads TGCGCCAGCACCGACAGCGGGAGGTACGGAGAGACCCAGTACTTC. Encoded protein: CASTDSGRYGETQYF. Full variable domain (rest looked up from reference TRBV5-1 and TRBJ2-5): KAGVTQTPRYLIKTRGQQVTLSCSPISGHRSVSWYQQTPGQGLQFLFEYFSETQRNKGNFPGRFSGRQFSNSRSEMNVSTLELGDSALYLCASTDSGRYGETQYFGPGTRLLVL.

This clone occurred a few times. The chain is built from TRBV7-2 and TRBJ2-2, with a tentative D call TRBD2 (5 bases). CDR3 length: 14 amino acids. The V gene lost 2 bases and the J gene lost 5 bases, with 9 bases spanning the gap. CDR1 is SGHTA and CDR2 is FQGNSA in the germline V gene. The CDR3 spells CASSLKRVTGELFF. The DNA for the CDR3 is TGTGCCAGCAGCTTAAAGAGGGTAACCGGGGAGCTGTTTTTT.

The count of this clone is one. The chain recombines TRBV11-2 with TRBJ1-5; a weak D match, TRBD1 (5 bases). The V and J ends lost 2 bases and 7 bases respectively, with 9 bases between them. Per the germline V gene, CDR1 is SGHAT and CDR2 is FQNNGV. The CDR3 length is 13 residues. The CDR3 is CASSLSGVQPQHF. The CDR3 DNA follows: TGTGCCAGCAGCTTATCGGGGGTCCAGCCCCAGCATTTT. The full variable domain, completed using reference TRBV11-2 and TRBJ1-5, is EAGVAQSPRYKIIEKRQSVAFWCNPISGHATLYWYQQILGQGPKLLIQFQNNGVVDDSQLPKDRFSAERLKGVDSTLKIQPAKLEDSAVYLCASSLSGVQPQHFGDGTRLSIL.

The genes are TRBV6-1 and TRBJ2-1, with 10 bases lining up with TRBD2. Germline V lookup: CDR1 MNHNS, CDR2 SASEGT. The CDR3 loop spans 16 amino acids. The V and J ends lost 2 bases and 7 bases, in that order; junction bases with no gene match: 8. In DNA, the CDR3 is TGTGCCAGCAGTGAAATAGGGCTAGCGGGGGCTAATGAGCAGTTCTTC. Translating gives CASSEIGLAGANEQFF.

A few counts support this clone. The J gene is TRBJ1-4, the V gene TRBV30; no firm D call. The V end was cut by 2 bases, the J end by 4 bases, with 11 bases between. CDR3 length: 14 amino acids. Germline V lookup: CDR1 GTSNPN, CDR2 SVGIG (reference sequence). In DNA form, the CDR3 reads TGTGCCTGGAGTCCCCCGGGTGATAATGAAAAACTGTTTTTT. As protein: CAWSPPGDNEKLFF.

This clone is a singleton in its sample. The chain recombines TRBV28 with TRBJ1-3, with D possibly matching TRBD1 (5 bases). Per germline, CDR1 MDHEN and CDR2 SYDVKM. V lost 6 bases and J 4 bases, leaving 13 bases between the germline ends. This CDR3 spans 14 amino acids. The CDR3 is CASSITGRGNTIYF. DNA of the CDR3: TGTGCCAGCAGCATAACAGGAAGAGGAAACACCATATATTTT.

The genes are TRBV7-3 and TRBJ2-1, with 14 bases that match TRBD2. There are 13 residues in the CDR3. Germline assignment: CDR1 SGHTA and CDR2 FQGTGA. Germline trimming cut 5 bases from V and 14 bases from J; bases unmatched to any gene: 5. In DNA, the CDR3 is TGTGCCAGCAGCGCCGGGACTAGCGGGAGTAAGTTCTTC. Protein: CASSAGTSGSKFF.

This sequence joins TRBV28 and TRBJ2-1; possible D gene TRBD2, 6 bases. Germline V gene data show CDR1 as MDHEN and CDR2 as SYDVKM. V lost 3 bases and J 4 bases, leaving 16 bases between the germline ends. This CDR3 contains 16 residues. CDR3 residues: CASSFTLGGMYNEQFF. CDR3 sequence (DNA): TGTGCCAGCAGTTTCACTTTGGGAGGAATGTACAATGAGCAGTTCTTC. Full variable domain (rest looked up from reference TRBV28 and TRBJ2-1): DVKVTQSSRYLVKRTGEKVFLECVQDMDHENMFWYRQDPGLGLRLIYFSYDVKMKEKGDIPEGYSVSREKKERFSLILESASTNQTSMYLCASSFTLGGMYNEQFFGPGTRLTVL.

V usage is TRBV28 and J usage is TRBJ2-5; 9 bases are shared with TRBD1. The CDR3 is made up of 15 amino acids. V gave up 5 bases and J gave up 1 base; unmatched junction bases: 5. The germline gives CDR1 MDHEN, CDR2 SYDVKM. This CDR3 is CASSLDRGSQETQYF. The CDR3, as DNA: TGTGCCAGCAGTCTGGACAGGGGTTCCCAAGAGACCCAGTACTTC.

The rearrangement joins TRBV10-1 to TRBJ2-7; D uncertain. Germline-derived CDR1 and CDR2 are WNHNN and SYGVQD (reference sequence). The V and J ends lost 2 bases and 3 bases respectively, with 8 bases between them. The CDR3 is 13 residues long. CDR3 coding DNA: TGCGCCAGCAGTGAGGGCAATGACTACGAGCAGTACTTC. This sequence encodes CASSEGNDYEQYF.

J is TRBJ2-1 and V is TRBV10-3, with TRBD2 matching over 9 bases. CDR1 ENHRY and CDR2 SYGVKD come from the germline V gene. Trimming removed 1 base from V and 7 bases from J; junction bases left unmatched: 8. The CDR3 totals 16 residues. CDR3 sequence reads: CAISEYGLAGKNEQFF. CDR3 nucleotide sequence: TGTGCCATCAGTGAGTATGGGCTAGCGGGAAAGAATGAGCAGTTCTTC.

The chain has TRBV9 and TRBJ2-3; possible D gene TRBD2, 6 bases. Germline V CDR1 and CDR2: SGDLS, YYNGEE. This CDR3 region has 15 residues. V lost 3 bases, J lost 2 bases, and 13 bases lay in between. In DNA form, the CDR3 reads TGTGCCAGCAGCGAGTCCGGGACTTCCACAGATACGCAGTATTTT. Translated: CASSESGTSTDTQYF.

This chain joins TRBV7-2 and TRBJ1-1, with D maybe TRBD1 (6 bases). The CDR3 length is 14 residues. Trimming left V 4 bases short and J 1 base short, with 10 bases between. Germline V gene lookup returns CDR1 SGHTA and CDR2 FQGNSA. The CDR3 protein is CASSWTAQNTEAFF. The CDR3 DNA reads as TGTGCCAGCAGCTGGACAGCCCAGAACACTGAAGCTTTCTTT.

This clone came up a few times. This chain links TRBV7-9 with TRBJ2-1, with TRBD2 matching 7 bases. In germline, CDR1 is SEHNR, CDR2 FQNEAQ (reference sequence). V shed 4 bases, J shed 4 bases, and the junction held 10 bases outside the gene matches. The CDR3 length is 16 residues. The CDR3 nucleotides are TGTGCCAGCAGCTCAAGTTGGGGAGGGGTGTACAATGAGCAGTTCTTC. Encoded protein: CASSSSWGGVYNEQFF. Complete variable domain (other parts from reference TRBV7-9 and TRBJ2-1): DTGVSQNPRHKITKRGQNVTFRCDPISEHNRLYWYRQTLGQGPEFLTYFQNEAQLEKSRLLSDRFSAERPKGSFSTLEIQRTEQGDSAMYLCASSSSWGGVYNEQFFGPGTRLTVL.

The gene calls are TRBV28 and TRBJ2-1; a weak D match, TRBD2 (5 bases). This CDR3 is built from 12 residues. Trimming took off 6 bases at V and 5 bases at J, with 8 bases between the two ends. Germline CDR1 is MDHEN and CDR2 is SYDVKM. The CDR3 reads CASRWGDNEQFF. CDR3 nucleotide sequence: TGTGCCAGCAGGTGGGGAGACAATGAGCAGTTCTTC.

The chain couples TRBV11-3 to TRBJ1-1, with D maybe TRBD1 (5 bases). V dropped 4 bases and J dropped 0 bases, with 18 bases sitting between them. Looked up from germline, CDR1 is SGHNT and CDR2 is YENEEA. The CDR3 contains 17 residues. The CDR3 is CASSSPRQRAMNTEAFF. The CDR3 nucleotides read TGTGCCAGCAGCTCCCCAAGACAGCGAGCTATGAACACTGAAGCTTTCTTT.

The chain uses TRBV30 and TRBJ1-3; the D is unclear. CDR1 GTSNPN and CDR2 SVGIG come from the germline V gene (reference sequence). CDR3 size: 14 residues. Trimming took 5 bases from V and 0 from J, leaving 11 bases between them. Here the CDR3 reads CAWVTKYSGNTIYF. CDR3 in DNA: TGTGCCTGGGTCACTAAGTACTCTGGAAACACCATATATTTT.

The rearrangement links TRBV5-5 to TRBJ1-2; no clear D gene. CDR1 is SGHKS, CDR2 YYEKEE, per germline (reference sequence). The CDR3 is 15 residues long. V dropped 0 bases and J dropped 0 bases, with 9 bases sitting between them. CDR3 sequence: CASSLGGVSNYGYTF. CDR3 nucleotides: TGTGCCAGCAGCTTGGGCGGGGTATCTAACTATGGCTACACCTTC.

V usage is TRBV7-6 and J usage is TRBJ2-7; TRBD2 is a possible D gene (6 bases). Germline values: CDR1 SGHVS, CDR2 FNYEAQ. V dropped 1 base and J dropped 6 bases, with 13 bases sitting between them. The CDR3 sequence is 14 residues long. The CDR3 sequence is CASSLEPLAFEQYF. The CDR3 nucleotides read TGTGCCAGCAGCTTAGAGCCTCTAGCGTTCGAGCAGTACTTC.

By share, this clone counts as large. The chain recombines TRBV7-2 with TRBJ2-1, with D perhaps TRBD2 (6 bases). Trimming left V 2 bases short and J 6 bases short, with 14 bases between. The germline gives CDR1 SGHTA, CDR2 FQGNSA. CDR3 length equals 15 residues. The CDR3 DNA reads TGTGCCAGCAGCTTATGGGCTAGCGTACCCAATGAGCAGTTCTTC. Translating it yields CASSLWASVPNEQFF.

Comment on this clone: Other nucleotide sequences in the sample specify the same CDR3. For the CDR3, the DNA is TGCAGCGGTGGGACAGCCAAAGAGACCCAGTACTTC. Translation: CSGGTAKETQYF. V and J are TRBV29-1 and TRBJ2-5; 7 bases fit TRBD1. The germline V gene has CDR1 SQVTM and CDR2 ANQGSEA. There are 12 residues in the CDR3. Losses at the gene ends were 7 bases for V and 3 bases for J; bases not matched to a gene: 5.